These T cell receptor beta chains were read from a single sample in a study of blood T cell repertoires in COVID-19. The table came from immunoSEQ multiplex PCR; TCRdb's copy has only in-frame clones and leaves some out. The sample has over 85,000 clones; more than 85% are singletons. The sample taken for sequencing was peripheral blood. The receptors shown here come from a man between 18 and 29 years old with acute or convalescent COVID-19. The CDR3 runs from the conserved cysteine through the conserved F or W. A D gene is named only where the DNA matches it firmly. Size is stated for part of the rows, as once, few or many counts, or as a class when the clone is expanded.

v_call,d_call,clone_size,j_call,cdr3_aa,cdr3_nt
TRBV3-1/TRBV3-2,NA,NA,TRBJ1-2,CASSPDSSANYGYTF,TGTGCCAGCAGCCCGGACAGTTCGGCTAACTATGGCTACACCTTC
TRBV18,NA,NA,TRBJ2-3,CASSPSQGNTDTQYF,TGTGCCAGCTCACCCTCCCAGGGGAATACAGATACGCAGTATTTT
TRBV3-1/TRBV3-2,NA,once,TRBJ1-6,CASSQGYKGNSPLHF,TGTGCCAGCAGCCAAGGTTACAAGGGGAATTCACCCCTCCACTTT
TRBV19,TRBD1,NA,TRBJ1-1,CASIRGQVYTEAFF,TGTGCCAGTATTAGAGGACAGGTCTACACTGAAGCTTTCTTT
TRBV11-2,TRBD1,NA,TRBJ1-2,CASSLGQGNYGYTF,TGTGCCAGCAGCCTAGGACAGGGGAACTATGGCTACACCTTC
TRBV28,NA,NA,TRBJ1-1,CASSPLVATRDTEAFF,TGTGCCAGCAGTCCCCTCGTCGCCACGCGGGACACTGAAGCTTTCTTT
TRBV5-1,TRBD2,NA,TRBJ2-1,CASSFPSGGAMNEQFF,TGCGCCAGCAGCTTCCCTAGCGGGGGGGCAATGAATGAGCAGTTCTTC
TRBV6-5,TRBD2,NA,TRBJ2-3,CASRPGLAGTDTQYF,TGTGCCAGCAGGCCCGGACTAGCGGGCACAGATACGCAGTATTTT
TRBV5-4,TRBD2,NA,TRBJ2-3,CASSLPTSGYTDTQYF,TGTGCCAGCAGCTTGCCGACTAGCGGATACACAGATACGCAGTATTTT
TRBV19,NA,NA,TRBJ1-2,CASRTDSLANYGYTF,TGTGCCAGTAGGACGGACAGCCTAGCTAACTATGGCTACACCTTC
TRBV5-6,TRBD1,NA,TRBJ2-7,CASRPGTGGTLGQYF,TGTGCCAGCAGGCCAGGGACAGGGGGAACCCTAGGGCAGTACTTC
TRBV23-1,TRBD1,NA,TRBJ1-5,CASSLGQGWEQPQHF,TGCGCCAGCAGCCTTGGACAGGGTTGGGAACAGCCCCAGCATTTT
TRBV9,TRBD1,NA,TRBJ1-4,CASSVEGTGYEKLFF,TGTGCCAGCAGCGTAGAGGGGACAGGGTATGAAAAACTGTTTTTT
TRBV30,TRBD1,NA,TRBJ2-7,CAWSRADRGYEQYF,TGTGCCTGGAGTCGGGCGGACAGGGGCTACGAGCAGTACTTC
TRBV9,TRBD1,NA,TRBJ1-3,CASSGRDSSGNTIYF,TGTGCCAGCAGCGGCCGGGACAGCTCTGGAAACACCATATATTTT
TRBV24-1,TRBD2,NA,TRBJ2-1,CATPIPKTSRGCEQFF,TGTGCCACCCCGATTCCTAAGACTAGCCGGGGATGTGAGCAGTTCTTC
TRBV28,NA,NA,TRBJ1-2,CASSFSPPVDGYTF,TGTGCCAGCAGTTTTTCCCCCCCCGTAGATGGCTACACCTTC
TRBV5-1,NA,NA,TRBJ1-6,CASSLAGRSPLHF,TGCGCCAGCAGCTTGGCAGGCCGGTCACCCCTCCACTTT
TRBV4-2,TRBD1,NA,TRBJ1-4,CASSQGGAGGGEKLFF,TGTGCCAGCAGCCAAGGAGGGGCAGGGGGCGGTGAAAAACTGTTTTTT
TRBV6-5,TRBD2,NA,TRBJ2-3,CATSGGAADTQYF,TGTGCCACCAGCGGGGGGGCAGCAGATACGCAGTATTTT
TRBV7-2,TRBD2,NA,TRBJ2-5,CASSFGGDNGETQYF,TGTGCCAGCAGCTTCGGGGGGGATAACGGAGAGACCCAGTACTTC
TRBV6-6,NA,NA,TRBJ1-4,CASRDTGGDEKLFF,TGTGCCAGCAGGGACACAGGAGGGGATGAAAAACTGTTTTTT
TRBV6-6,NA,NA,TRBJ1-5,CASSPIIQPQHF,TGTGCCAGCAGCCCCATCATCCAGCCCCAGCATTTT
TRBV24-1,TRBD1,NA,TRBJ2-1,CATSGSDRELNEQFF,TGTGCCACCAGCGGGTCCGACAGGGAGTTAAATGAGCAGTTCTTC
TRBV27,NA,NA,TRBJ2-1,CASSLFLGGYNEQFF,TGTGCCAGCAGTTTATTCCTAGGGGGCTACAATGAGCAGTTCTTC
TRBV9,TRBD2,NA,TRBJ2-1,CASSPSGSVLNEQFF,TGTGCCAGCAGCCCTAGCGGGAGTGTTCTCAATGAGCAGTTCTTC
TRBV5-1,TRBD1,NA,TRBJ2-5,CASRAGTGQETQYF,TGCGCCAGCAGAGCCGGGACAGGTCAAGAGACCCAGTACTTC
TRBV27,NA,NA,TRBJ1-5,CASSLSRTSGFSNQPQHF,TGTGCCAGCAGTTTGTCCAGAACGTCGGGGTTTAGCAATCAGCCCCAGCATTTT
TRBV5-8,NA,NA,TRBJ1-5,CASSLRVNQPQHF,TGTGCCAGCAGCTTGCGGGTAAATCAGCCCCAGCATTTT
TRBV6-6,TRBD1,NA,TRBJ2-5,CASSSRVQGAETQYF,TGTGCCAGCAGTTCCAGAGTACAGGGGGCCGAGACCCAGTACTTC